The present T cell receptor beta chain was sequenced within a study of radiation and T cells in renal cell carcinoma. Across the study: Nephrectomy followed 15 Gy stereotactic body radiation by 4 weeks.

General observations from the study: Baseline intratumoral clonotype presence is unknown without pretreatment biopsies. Top tumor clonotypes rose in blood 2 weeks post-radiation, then contracted.

Using immunoSEQ multiplex PCR, the repertoire was profiled, and TCRdb retains in-frame clones only, with some absent. This table holds some 120,000 clones, approximately 75% found once. The CDR3 has 14 amino acids. Per the germline V gene, CDR1 is SGHTS and CDR2 is YDEGEE. After removal of 4 bases from V and 7 bases from J, the junction contained 11 bases not matched to a gene. Points on this clone: The target antigen is unknown.

The sample's time point: blood 2 weeks post-SBRT. This sample's treatment: 15 Gy SBRT to primary tumor, nephrectomy 4 weeks later. Blood was sampled at baseline, 2 weeks and 4 weeks after SBRT. The chain has TRBV5-8 and TRBJ2-7, with 7 bases identical to TRBD1. The clonotype originates from an older woman with renal cell carcinoma. The source material was blood, sampled from a patient whose treatment included radiotherapy and nephrectomy. As DNA, the CDR3 is TGTGCCAGCAGCAGGGACAGTCCCTATTATGAGCAGTACTTC. It translates to CASSRDSPYYEQYF. Filled out from reference TRBV5-8 and TRBJ2-7, the complete variable domain reads EAGVTQSPTHLIKTRGQQATLRCSPISGHTSVYWYQQALGLGLQFLLWYDEGEERNRGNFPPRFSGRQFPNYSSELNVNALELEDSALYLCASSRDSPYYEQYFGPGTRLTVT.